These T cell receptor beta chains were read from a single sample in a study of cytomegalovirus exposure and HLA in healthy donors. Repertoires were generated with immunoSEQ multiplex PCR, while TCRdb's copy carries only in-frame clones and drops some. This sample yields 300,000 to 350,000 clones, of which 88% are seen a single time; around 0.96% belongs to the top ten. Input material: PBMCs. All receptors come from a man younger than 45 in good health and CMV-seronegative. Each CDR3 is given with its conserved first and last residue. Each record gives: D gene, J gene, V gene, clone size, CDR3 protein, CDR3 DNA. The D gene is left open where the match is weak. Where a row states a size, it is once, few, many or the class of an expanded clone; other rows omit it.

>TRBD1|TRBJ1-1|TRBV4-1|NA
CASSQRTGMNTEAFF
TGCGCCAGCAGCCAAAGGACAGGAATGAACACTGAAGCTTTCTTT
>NA|TRBJ1-5|TRBV30|NA
CAWCRGADQPQHF
TGTGCCTGGTGTCGGGGAGCGGATCAGCCCCAGCATTTT
>TRBD1|TRBJ1-1|TRBV29-1|NA
CSVEGQGATEAFF
TGCAGCGTTGAGGGACAGGGTGCCACTGAAGCTTTCTTT
>NA|TRBJ2-1|TRBV30|NA
CAWMHDSREQFF
TGTGCCTGGATGCATGACTCGCGTGAGCAGTTCTTC
>NA|TRBJ2-7|TRBV4-3|NA
CASSQNRQGTYEQYF
TGCGCCAGCAGCCAAAATCGGCAGGGGACCTACGAGCAGTACTTC
>TRBD2|TRBJ2-3|TRBV18|NA
CASSGLAGKTDTQYF
TGTGCCAGCTCCGGACTAGCGGGGAAGACAGATACGCAGTATTTT
>NA|TRBJ1-5|TRBV10-3|NA
CAISESTITNQPQHF
TGTGCCATCAGTGAGTCGACAATAACCAATCAGCCCCAGCATTTT
>NA|TRBJ2-7|TRBV29-1|NA
CSGRSGYEQYF
TGCAGCGGCCGGTCGGGTTACGAGCAGTACTTC
>NA|TRBJ2-5|TRBV5-1|NA
CASSLAQPQETQYF
TGCGCCAGCAGCTTGGCACAGCCCCAAGAGACCCAGTACTTC
>NA|TRBJ1-2|TRBV5-4|NA
CASSSTDF
TGTGCCAGCAGCTCTACCGACTTC
>TRBD2|TRBJ2-2|TRBV5-1|NA
CASSSLAGEPNTGELFF
TGCGCCAGCAGCTCGTTAGCGGGGGAGCCGAACACCGGGGAGCTGTTTTTT
>TRBD1|TRBJ1-1|TRBV4-1|NA
CASSRTGDGNTEAFF
TGCGCCAGCAGCCGAACAGGGGATGGGAACACTGAAGCTTTCTTT
>NA|TRBJ1-2|TRBV4-2|NA
CASSQVGGNGGYTF
TGTGCCAGCAGCCAAGTAGGCGGGAATGGTGGCTACACCTTC
>TRBD2|TRBJ2-5|TRBV2|NA
CASSGGGPRETQYF
TGTGCCAGCAGCGGGGGGGGGCCGAGGGAGACCCAGTACTTC
>NA|TRBJ1-5|TRBV5-5|NA
CASSLSIGGGQPQHF
TGTGCCAGCAGCTTGAGTATAGGGGGTGGTCAGCCCCAGCATTTT
>TRBD2|TRBJ2-1|TRBV27|NA
CASSLAGGYNEQFF
TGTGCCAGCAGTTTAGCGGGGGGGTACAATGAGCAGTTCTTC
>TRBD1|TRBJ1-2|TRBV7-8|NA
CASSLAGGNYGYTF
TGTGCCAGCAGCTTGGCAGGGGGTAACTATGGCTACACCTTC
>NA|TRBJ1-2|TRBV6-5|once
CASSWDKIYGYTF
TGTGCCAGCAGCTGGGACAAAATTTATGGCTACACCTTC
>TRBD1|TRBJ1-1|TRBV12-5|NA
CASGSAGTGNTEAFF
TGTGCTAGTGGATCAGCCGGGACAGGGAACACTGAAGCTTTCTTT